This TCR beta chain stems from a study of T cells after yellow fever vaccination. Study-wide background: The fractions with low cell numbers were processed using SMART-Seq v4 Ultra Low Input.

MiXCR, applied by TCRdb to the 5' RACE reads, yields one record per CDR3 protein. The sample has 400,000 or so distinct CDR3 sequences, 6.2% seen once. The CDR3 is 16 amino acids. J was trimmed by 5 bases and V by 6 bases; bases with no gene match: 7. The germline gives CDR1 SQVTM, CDR2 ANQGSEA. Sequencing used PBMCs, obtained 5 days after the yellow fever booster vaccination. This TCR came from a man aged 25-40 years who received the YFV17D yellow fever vaccine. The V gene is TRBV29-1, the J gene TRBJ2-1, with 16 positions matching TRBD2. In nucleotides, the CDR3 is TGCAGCGTGGGGACTAGCGGGAGGGCCCTTCACAATGAGCAGTTCTTC. Protein sequence: CSVGTSGRALHNEQFF.